The 2 T cell receptor beta chains listed next were all sequenced from one sample in a study of blood T cell repertoires in COVID-19. Using immunoSEQ multiplex PCR, the repertoire was profiled, and TCRdb retains in-frame clones only, with some absent. The sample records around 250,000 clones, approximately 85% being singletons. Sequencing was carried out using peripheral blood. Every receptor here comes from a woman older than 75 with COVID-19, enrolled during active disease.

The chain links TRBV5-4 to TRBJ2-1; 9 nucleotides line up with TRBD1. The CDR3 has 15 residues. CDR1 and CDR2 from the germline V gene are SGHNT and YYREEE (reference sequence). V shed 4 bases and J 4 bases; nucleotides not matched to a gene: 6. Here the CDR3 DNA reads TGTGCCAGCAGCCGGGACAGGGCTCCGTACAATGAGCAGTTCTTC. Translating it yields CASSRDRAPYNEQFF. Together with reference TRBV5-4 and TRBJ2-1, the CDR3 gives the full variable domain: ETGVTQSPTHLIKTRGQQVTLRCSSQSGHNTVSWYQQALGQGPQFIFQYYREEENGRGNFPPRFSGLQFPNYSSELNVNALELDDSALYLCASSRDRAPYNEQFFGPGTRLTVL.

The chain carries TRBV29-1 and TRBJ2-1; 8 bases line up with TRBD2. J lost 7 bases, V lost 7 bases, and 12 bases had no gene match. The CDR3 extends over 14 amino acids. The V gene's germline CDR1 is SQVTM and CDR2 ANQGSEA. Written as DNA, the CDR3 is TGCAGCGCCGGGCACGGTAGCGGGGTGAATGAGCAGTTCTTC. Its protein is CSAGHGSGVNEQFF.